The 21 T cell receptor beta chains presented below share a single source sample, sequenced in a study of blood T cells in healthy people across ages. For the second PCR, which ran for about 6 to 12 cycles, a sample-barcoded 5' primer and a J-beta primer mix were used. MiXCR, run by TCRdb on the 5' RACE reads, gives a single entry per CDR3 protein. The top ten clones hold about 2.1% of a sample with 2 million or so distinct CDR3 sequences, less than 50% of them seen once. The material sequenced was blood. The origin of the receptors is a woman aged 40 to 50 in good health.

This clonotype has just a few counts. This chain links TRBV5-1 with TRBJ2-1, with 12 nucleotides matching TRBD1. Trimming at V came to 1 base and at J to 6 bases, leaving 23 bases not matched to a gene. This CDR3 region has 22 residues. Per the germline V gene, CDR1 is SGHRS and CDR2 is YFSETQ. CDR3 nucleotide sequence: TGCGCCAGCAGCTTGAACTTTTACGCGGGACAGGGGGCGTGGGTTATGGCCAATGAGCAGTTCTTC. Protein: CASSLNFYAGQGAWVMANEQFF.

This clonotype was picked up a small number of times. The CDR3 nucleotides are TGCAGCGCGAGGGGGCATGGCTACACCTTC. Its translation is CSARGHGYTF. The V and J genes are TRBV29-1 and TRBJ1-2; 7 bases fit TRBD1. With V trimmed by 7 bases and J by 6 bases, 2 bases remained unmatched. The CDR3 runs 10 residues. CDR1 is SQVTM and CDR2 is ANQGSEA in the germline V gene. Filled out from reference TRBV29-1 and TRBJ1-2, the complete variable domain reads SAVISQKPSRDICQRGTSLTIQCQVDSQVTMMFWYRQQPGQSLTLIATANQGSEATYESGFVIDKFPISRPNLTFSTLTVSNMSPEDSSIYLCSARGHGYTFGSGTRLTVV.

The table lists this clonotype with a count of one. This clone may be a read error of a much larger clone one base away. CDR3 sequence reads: CATSDVETQYF. In DNA form, the CDR3 reads TGTGCCACCAGTGATGTGGAGACCCAGTACTTC. The chain uses TRBV24-1 and TRBJ2-7; D uncertain. The J call may be wrong; the DNA end is better matched by TRBJ2-5. There are 11 residues in the CDR3. Germline assignment: CDR1 KGHDR and CDR2 SFDVKD.

Regarding this clonotype: A junction boundary mismatches the germline segment, possibly from a read error. The chain employs TRBV6-5 and TRBJ2-5; 7 positions match TRBD1. This CDR3 has 15 residues. Germline V gene lookup returns CDR1 MNHEY and CDR2 SVGAGI. CDR3 sequence reads: CAGSYSGGPGETQYF. DNA for the CDR3: TGTGCCGGCAGTTACTCAGGGGGTCCTGGAGAGACCCAGTACTTC.

Only a few counts were recorded for this clonotype. The CDR3 sequence: CASSLDRRQPQHF. The CDR3, as DNA: TGTGCCAGCAGCTTAGACAGGCGGCAGCCCCAGCATTTT. This chain uses TRBV7-2 with TRBJ1-5; D is possibly TRBD1 (5 bases). The CDR3 has 13 residues. Trimming took off 1 base at V and 7 bases at J, with 8 bases between the two ends. Germline CDR1 and CDR2: SGHTA and FQGNSA. Full variable domain (missing parts from reference TRBV7-2 and TRBJ1-5): GAGVSQSPSNKVTEKGKDVELRCDPISGHTALYWYRQSLGQGLEFLIYFQGNSAPDKSGLPSDRFSAERTGGSVSTLTIQRTQQEDSAVYLCASSLDRRQPQHFGDGTRLSIL.

The sample holds a few counts of this clonotype. The chain has TRBV9 and TRBJ2-3; D ambiguous. Trimming shortened V by 4 bases and J by 10 bases, and 13 bases separated the two germline ends. The CDR3 length is 12 residues. CDR1 and CDR2 from the germline V gene are SGDLS and YYNGEE. In nucleotides, the CDR3 is TGTGCCAGCAGCTCAGGTCCGGACCCGCAGTATTTT. Its translation is CASSSGPDPQYF.

This CDR3 reads CASSPQGPLYEQYF. Here the CDR3 DNA reads TGTGCCAGCAGCCCCCAGGGACCTCTCTACGAGCAGTACTTC. The chain uses TRBV28 and TRBJ2-7; D possibly matches TRBD1 or TRBD2 (5 bases each). CDR3 length: 14 residues. The V end lost 6 bases, the J end lost 3 bases, and 15 bases lay between the germline ends. The V gene's germline CDR1 is MDHEN and CDR2 SYDVKM.

The V call is TRBV27, the J call TRBJ1-6, with a weak D call TRBD1 (5 bases). CDR1 and CDR2 from the germline V gene are MNHEY and SMNVEV (reference sequence). Trimming shortened V by 5 bases and J by 8 bases, and 16 bases separated the two germline ends. CDR3 size: 15 residues. In DNA, the CDR3 is TGTGCCAGCAGTCCCCTGGGGGGTAGAGATTCACCCCTCCACTTT. It specifies CASSPLGGRDSPLHF.

This chain links TRBV24-1 with TRBJ2-1; tentatively, D is TRBD1 (5 bases). Germline loops: CDR1 KGHDR, CDR2 SFDVKD. The CDR3 is 13 residues long. With 7 bases removed from V and 4 bases from J, the gap between germline ends came to 10 bases. The chain's CDR3 is CATRGQGYNEQFF. The CDR3 DNA is TGTGCCACCAGGGGCCAGGGATACAATGAGCAGTTCTTC.

The V call is TRBV28, the J call TRBJ2-3; D is unresolved. Germline V gene lookup returns CDR1 MDHEN and CDR2 SYDVKM. The V end lost 8 bases, the J end lost 0 bases, and 9 bases lay between the germline ends. This CDR3 is built from 13 residues. CDR3 coding DNA: TGTGCCAGCGAGACACCGAGCACAGATACGCAGTATTTT. This codes for CASETPSTDTQYF.

This chain connects TRBV2 to TRBJ2-5; TRBD1 matches 11 bases. After removal of 1 base from V and 6 bases from J, the junction contained 4 bases not matched to a gene. This CDR3 spans 15 amino acids. Per germline, CDR1 SNHLY and CDR2 FYNNEI. CDR3 protein: CASSEGTGGLKTQYF. The CDR3 region has the DNA TGTGCCAGCAGTGAAGGGACAGGGGGCTTGAAGACCCAGTACTTC.

This chain joins TRBV5-1 and TRBJ1-6; 7 positions agree with TRBD1. The CDR3 sequence is 15 residues long. CDR1 is SGHRS and CDR2 is YFSETQ in the germline V gene. The V gene end was trimmed by 2 bases and the J gene end by 9 bases; junction bases not matched to a gene: 8. This CDR3 reads CASSFKDAGGSPLHF. As DNA, the CDR3 is TGCGCCAGCAGCTTTAAGGACGCAGGGGGTTCACCCCTCCACTTT.

This clonotype was recorded a few times. The rearrangement joins TRBV7-9 to TRBJ1-2; tentatively, D is TRBD1 (6 bases). Germline lookup yields CDR1 SEHNR and CDR2 FQNEAQ (reference sequence). The CDR3 has 14 amino acids. Trimming cost V 3 bases and J 6 bases, with 14 bases left between them. CDR3 in amino acids: CASSLDSDLDGYTF. In DNA, the CDR3 is TGTGCCAGCAGCTTGGACAGCGACTTGGATGGCTACACCTTC.

The chain joins TRBV28 to TRBJ2-1; a weak D match, TRBD2 (7 bases). V lost 5 bases to trimming and J lost 2 bases, with 16 bases between them. CDR3 length: 16 residues. Looked up from germline, CDR1 is MDHEN and CDR2 is SYDVKM. CDR3 residues: CASSIHSGGAYNEQFF. The DNA of the CDR3 is TGTGCCAGCAGTATCCACTCGGGGGGCGCCTACAATGAGCAGTTCTTC.

V and J are TRBV9 and TRBJ2-4; 7 positions agree with TRBD2. With V trimmed by 0 bases and J by 1 base, 4 bases remained unmatched. The CDR3 is 16 amino acids. From germline, CDR1 is SGDLS and CDR2 YYNGEE. The CDR3, as DNA: TGTGCCAGCAGCGTAGATAATAGCGGGGCCAAAAACATTCAGTACTTC. Translating it yields CASSVDNSGAKNIQYF.

This chain uses TRBV27 with TRBJ2-1, with D tentatively TRBD2 (5 bases). The CDR3 runs to 11 residues. Trimming pared 8 bases from V and 6 bases from J, leaving 8 bases between. The germline V gene has CDR1 MNHEY and CDR2 SMNVEV (reference sequence). CDR3 amino acids: CASQLVNEQFF. The CDR3 DNA reads as TGTGCCAGCCAACTAGTCAATGAGCAGTTCTTC.

This rearrangement joins TRBV4-2 to TRBJ2-7, with 9 bases that match TRBD1. Germline CDR1 LGHNA, CDR2 YNFKEQ. The junction had 8 bases not matched to a gene; V was cut back by 2 bases and J by 3 bases. The CDR3 is made up of 16 amino acids. CDR3 bases: TGTGCCAGCAGCCAAAACCCCGGACAGGGGATCTACGAGCAGTACTTC. Its protein product is CASSQNPGQGIYEQYF.

This chain connects TRBV2 to TRBJ2-3; 8 positions match TRBD1. CDR3 length: 17 residues. Germline trimming cut 4 bases from V and 0 bases from J; bases unmatched to any gene: 9. Germline CDR1 reads SNHLY; CDR2 reads FYNNEI. In DNA, the CDR3 is TGTGCCAGCAGTGTGAGGGCAGGGGGCACTAGCACAGATACGCAGTATTTT. Amino acids: CASSVRAGGTSTDTQYF.

The V gene is TRBV7-2, the J gene TRBJ1-2; no clear D. Trimming cost V 2 bases and J 4 bases, with 11 bases left between them. This CDR3 spans 14 amino acids. From germline, CDR1 is SGHTA and CDR2 FQGNSA. The CDR3 DNA is TGTGCCAGCAGCTTAAGTATGGATGTCTATGGCTACACCTTC. It yields the protein CASSLSMDVYGYTF.

This clonotype was seen more than once but under ten times. The chain employs TRBV6-1 and TRBJ2-7, with D unresolved. The V gene lost 2 bases and the J gene lost 6 bases, with 8 bases spanning the gap. The CDR3 is made up of 12 amino acids. In germline, CDR1 is MNHNS, CDR2 SASEGT. CDR3 residues: CASSEPGREQYF. The CDR3 nucleotides read TGTGCCAGCAGTGAACCGGGTCGCGAGCAGTACTTC.

This chain links TRBV28 with TRBJ2-7; perhaps TRBD2 as D (6 bases). The CDR3 loop spans 13 amino acids. Germline lookup yields CDR1 MDHEN and CDR2 SYDVKM. The V and J ends lost 3 bases and 6 bases respectively, with 12 bases between them. The CDR3 region is CASSLYGGGEQYF. CDR3 nucleotides: TGTGCCAGCAGTTTGTACGGGGGTGGCGAGCAGTACTTC. The whole variable domain, filled in from reference TRBV28 and TRBJ2-7, reads DVKVTQSSRYLVKRTGEKVFLECVQDMDHENMFWYRQDPGLGLRLIYFSYDVKMKEKGDIPEGYSVSREKKERFSLILESASTNQTSMYLCASSLYGGGEQYFGPGTRLTVT.